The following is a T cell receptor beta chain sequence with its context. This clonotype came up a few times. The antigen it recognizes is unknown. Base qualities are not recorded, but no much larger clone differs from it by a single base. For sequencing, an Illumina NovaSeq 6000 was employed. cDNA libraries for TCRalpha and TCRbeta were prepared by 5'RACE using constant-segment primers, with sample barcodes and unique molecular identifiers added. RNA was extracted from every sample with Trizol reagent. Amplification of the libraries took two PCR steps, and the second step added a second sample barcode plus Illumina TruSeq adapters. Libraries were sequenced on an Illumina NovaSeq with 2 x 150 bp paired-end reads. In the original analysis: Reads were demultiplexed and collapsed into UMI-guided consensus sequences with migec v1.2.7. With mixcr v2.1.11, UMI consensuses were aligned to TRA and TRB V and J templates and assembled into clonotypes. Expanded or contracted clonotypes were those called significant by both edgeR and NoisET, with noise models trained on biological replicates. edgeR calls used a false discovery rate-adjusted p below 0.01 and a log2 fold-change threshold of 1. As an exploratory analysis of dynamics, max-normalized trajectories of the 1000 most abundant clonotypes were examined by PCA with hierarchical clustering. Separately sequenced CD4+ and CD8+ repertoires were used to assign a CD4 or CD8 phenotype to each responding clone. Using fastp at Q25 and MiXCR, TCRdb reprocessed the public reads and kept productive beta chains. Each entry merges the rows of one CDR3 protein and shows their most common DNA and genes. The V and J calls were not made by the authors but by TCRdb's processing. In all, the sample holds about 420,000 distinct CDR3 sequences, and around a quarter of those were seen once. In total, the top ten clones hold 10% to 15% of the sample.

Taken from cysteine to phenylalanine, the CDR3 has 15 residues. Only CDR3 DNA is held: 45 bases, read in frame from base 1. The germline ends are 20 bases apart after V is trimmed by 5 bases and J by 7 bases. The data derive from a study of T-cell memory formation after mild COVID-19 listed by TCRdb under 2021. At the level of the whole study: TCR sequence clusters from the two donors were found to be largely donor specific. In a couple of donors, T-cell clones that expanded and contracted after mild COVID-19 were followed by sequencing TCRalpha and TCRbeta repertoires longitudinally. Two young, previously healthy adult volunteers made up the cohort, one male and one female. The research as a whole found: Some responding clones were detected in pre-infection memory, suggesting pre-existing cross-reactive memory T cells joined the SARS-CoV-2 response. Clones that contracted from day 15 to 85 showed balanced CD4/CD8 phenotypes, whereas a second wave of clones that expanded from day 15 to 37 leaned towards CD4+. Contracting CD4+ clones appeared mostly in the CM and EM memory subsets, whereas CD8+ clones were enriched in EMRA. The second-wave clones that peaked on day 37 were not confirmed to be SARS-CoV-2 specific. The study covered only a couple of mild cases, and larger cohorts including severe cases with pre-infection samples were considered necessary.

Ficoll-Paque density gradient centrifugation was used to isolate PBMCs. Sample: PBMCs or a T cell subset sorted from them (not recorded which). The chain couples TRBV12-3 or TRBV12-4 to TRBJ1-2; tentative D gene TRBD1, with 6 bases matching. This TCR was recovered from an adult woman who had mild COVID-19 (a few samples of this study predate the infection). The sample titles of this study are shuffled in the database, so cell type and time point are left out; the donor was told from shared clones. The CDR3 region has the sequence CASSPNTGFHSGYTF. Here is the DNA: TGTGCCAGCAGTCCAAATACAGGGTTCCACTCTGGCTACACCTTC.